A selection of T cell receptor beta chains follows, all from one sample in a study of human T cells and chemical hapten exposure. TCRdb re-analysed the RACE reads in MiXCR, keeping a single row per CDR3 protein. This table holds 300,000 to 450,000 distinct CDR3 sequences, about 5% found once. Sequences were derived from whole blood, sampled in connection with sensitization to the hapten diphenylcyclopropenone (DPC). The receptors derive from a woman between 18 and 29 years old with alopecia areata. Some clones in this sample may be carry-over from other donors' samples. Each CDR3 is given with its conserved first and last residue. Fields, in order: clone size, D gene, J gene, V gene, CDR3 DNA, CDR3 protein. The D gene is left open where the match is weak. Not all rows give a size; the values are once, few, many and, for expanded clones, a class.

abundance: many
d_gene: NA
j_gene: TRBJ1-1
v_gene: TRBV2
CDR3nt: TGTGCCAGCAGTGAAGGAAGGGGGGCGAGAGCTTTCTTT
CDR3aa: CASSEGRGARAFF

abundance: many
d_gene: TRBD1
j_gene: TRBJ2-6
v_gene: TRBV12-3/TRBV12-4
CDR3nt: TGTGCCAGCAGGTTTGACAGGGGTGCTACTGGGGCCAACGTCCTGACTTTC
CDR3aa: CASRFDRGATGANVLTF

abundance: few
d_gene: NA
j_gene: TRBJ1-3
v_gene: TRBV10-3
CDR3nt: TGTGCCATCAGTGAAAAGGGTCCCGGCCGCTCTGGAAACACCATATATTTT
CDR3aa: CAISEKGPGRSGNTIYF

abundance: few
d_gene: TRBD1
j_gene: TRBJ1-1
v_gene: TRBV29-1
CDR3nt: TGCAGCGTTGATGGGACAGGGGGCGGGAACACTGAAGCTTTCTTT
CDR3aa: CSVDGTGGGNTEAFF

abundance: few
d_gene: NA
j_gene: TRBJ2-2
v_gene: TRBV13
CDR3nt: TGTGCCAGCAGCTTCTATCTGTCGGGGCGACTCAACACCGGGGAGCTGTTTTTT
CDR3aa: CASSFYLSGRLNTGELFF

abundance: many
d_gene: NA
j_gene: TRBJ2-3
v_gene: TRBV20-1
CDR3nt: TGCAGTGCTAGTCGTGGGGCCCCTAGCACAGATACGCAGTATTTT
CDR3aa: CSASRGAPSTDTQYF

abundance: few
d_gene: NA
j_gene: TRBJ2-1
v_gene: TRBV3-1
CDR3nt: TGTGCCAGCAGCCTGGGCCGGAGTGTTGAGCAGTTCTTC
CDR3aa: CASSLGRSVEQFF

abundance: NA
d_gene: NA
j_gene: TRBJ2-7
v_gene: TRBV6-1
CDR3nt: TGTGCCAGCAGTAATACAGGATTCCCCTACGAGCAGTACTTC
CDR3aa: CASSNTGFPYEQYF

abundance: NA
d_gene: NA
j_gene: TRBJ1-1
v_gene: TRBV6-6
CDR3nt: TGTGCCAGCAGAAGCCACAGGGCGAACACTGAAGCTTTCTTT
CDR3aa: CASRSHRANTEAFF

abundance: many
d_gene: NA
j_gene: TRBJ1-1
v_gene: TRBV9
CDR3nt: TGTGCCAGCAGCGTAGCTTGGCAGGGAGGGACTGAAGCTTTCTTT
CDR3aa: CASSVAWQGGTEAFF

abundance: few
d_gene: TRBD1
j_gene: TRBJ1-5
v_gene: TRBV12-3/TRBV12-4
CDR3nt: TGTGCCAGCAACCCAGGGGGCCATCAGCCCCAGCATTTT
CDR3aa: CASNPGGHQPQHF

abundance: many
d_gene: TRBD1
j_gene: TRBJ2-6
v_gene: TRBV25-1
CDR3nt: TGTGCCAGCCCGGGCAAGGGGACAGAGAGCTCTGGGGCCAACGTCCTGACTTTC
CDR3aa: CASPGKGTESSGANVLTF

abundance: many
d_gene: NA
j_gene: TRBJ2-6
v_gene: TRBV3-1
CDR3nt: TGTGCCAGCAGCCAAGTTCTGGAGACCTCTGGGGCCAACGTCCTGACTTTC
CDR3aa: CASSQVLETSGANVLTF

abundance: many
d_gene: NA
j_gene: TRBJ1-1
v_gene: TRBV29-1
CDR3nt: TGCAGCGTACTTGGACGGCTAACGAACACTGAAGCTTTCTTT
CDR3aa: CSVLGRLTNTEAFF

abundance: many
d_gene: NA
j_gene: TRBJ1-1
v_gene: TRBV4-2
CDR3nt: TGTGCCAGCAGCCAAAGCCTTGAAGCTTTCTTT
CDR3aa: CASSQSLEAFF

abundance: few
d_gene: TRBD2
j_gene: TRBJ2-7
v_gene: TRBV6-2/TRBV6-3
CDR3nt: TGTGCCAGCAGACTGAGCGGGGGGTCCTACGAGCAGTACTTC
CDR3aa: CASRLSGGSYEQYF

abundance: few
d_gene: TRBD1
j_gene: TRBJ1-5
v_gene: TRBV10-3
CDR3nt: TGTGCCATCAGCGCGGACAGGGATGCAGGTCAGCCCCAGCATTTT
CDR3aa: CAISADRDAGQPQHF

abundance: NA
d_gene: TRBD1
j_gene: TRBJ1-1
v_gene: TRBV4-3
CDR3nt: TGCGCCAGCAGCCAAGTACAGGGGGTGAACACTGAAGCTTTCTTT
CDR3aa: CASSQVQGVNTEAFF

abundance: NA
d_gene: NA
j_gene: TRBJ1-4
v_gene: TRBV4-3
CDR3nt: TGCGCCAGCAGCCAAGATGGCCAGGGAGGCGAAAAACTGTTTTTT
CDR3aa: CASSQDGQGGEKLFF

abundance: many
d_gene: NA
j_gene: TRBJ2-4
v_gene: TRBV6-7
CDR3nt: TGTGCCAGCAGTTACCGGGATTCCTTCAGGTCCGTAGCCAAAAACATTCAGTACTTC
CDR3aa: CASSYRDSFRSVAKNIQYF

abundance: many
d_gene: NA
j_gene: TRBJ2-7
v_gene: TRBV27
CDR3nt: TGTGCCAGCAGTTTAGACGGGGGCTACGAGCAGTACTTC
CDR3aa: CASSLDGGYEQYF

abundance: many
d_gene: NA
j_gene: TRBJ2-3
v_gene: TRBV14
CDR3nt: TGTGCCAGCAGCCTAAGAGGGGATACGCAGTATTTT
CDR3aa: CASSLRGDTQYF

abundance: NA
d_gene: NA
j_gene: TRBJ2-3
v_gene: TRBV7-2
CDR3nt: TGTGCCAGCAGCCCCCCCCTTAGGGCAGATACGCAGTATTTT
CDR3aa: CASSPPLRADTQYF

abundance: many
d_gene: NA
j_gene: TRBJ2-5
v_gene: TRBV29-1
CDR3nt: TGCAGCGTTGCGGGGCAAGGGGACATCTTACACTTC
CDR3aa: CSVAGQGDILHF

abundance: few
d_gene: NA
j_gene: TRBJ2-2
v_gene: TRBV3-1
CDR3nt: TGTGCCAGCAGCCAAGCTCTTTGGCAGATCACCGGGGAGCTGTTTTTT
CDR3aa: CASSQALWQITGELFF

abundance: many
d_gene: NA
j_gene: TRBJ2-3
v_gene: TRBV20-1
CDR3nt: TGCAGTGCTAGTTCGGTAGTAGCGGTTAGCACAGATACGCAGTATTTT
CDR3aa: CSASSVVAVSTDTQYF

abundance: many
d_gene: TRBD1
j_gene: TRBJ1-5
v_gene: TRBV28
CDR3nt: TGTGCCAGCTTCACGGGGGGCAACAGGGGGCGGGATCAGCCCCAGCATTTT
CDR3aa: CASFTGGNRGRDQPQHF

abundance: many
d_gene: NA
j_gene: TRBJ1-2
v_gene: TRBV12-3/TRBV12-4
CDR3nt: TGTGCCAGCAGGCCACTCCCGGGTCCCACTTTCTTC
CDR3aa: CASRPLPGPTFF

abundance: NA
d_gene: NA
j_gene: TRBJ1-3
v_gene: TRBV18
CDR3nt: TGTGCCAGCTCACCGCGCCCAACAGGAAACACCATATATTTT
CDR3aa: CASSPRPTGNTIYF

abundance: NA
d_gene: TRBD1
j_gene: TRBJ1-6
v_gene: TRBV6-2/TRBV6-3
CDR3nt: TGTGCCAGCAACGCCAGACAGGGATTAAGCTCACCCCTCCACTTT
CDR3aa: CASNARQGLSSPLHF

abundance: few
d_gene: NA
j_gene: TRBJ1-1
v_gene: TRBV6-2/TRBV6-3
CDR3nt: TGTGCCAGCAGTCGGGTCTACACTGAAGCTTTCTTT
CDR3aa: CASSRVYTEAFF

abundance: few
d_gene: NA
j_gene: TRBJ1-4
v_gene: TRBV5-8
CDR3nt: TGTGCCAGCAGCTTGAAACAGGAAAATGAAAAACTGTTTTTT
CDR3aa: CASSLKQENEKLFF

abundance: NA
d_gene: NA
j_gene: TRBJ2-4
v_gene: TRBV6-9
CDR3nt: TGTGCCAGCTTATCACAGATTAAAAACATTCAGTACTTC
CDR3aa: CASLSQIKNIQYF

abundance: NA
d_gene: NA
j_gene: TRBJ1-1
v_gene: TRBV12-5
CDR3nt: TGTGCTAGTGGTTTGGCCGGACTGCCTGAAGCTTTCTTT
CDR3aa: CASGLAGLPEAFF

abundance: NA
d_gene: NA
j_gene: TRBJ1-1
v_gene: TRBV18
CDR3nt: TGTGCCAACCGCGGACACCCGAACACTGAAGCTTTCTTT
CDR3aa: CANRGHPNTEAFF

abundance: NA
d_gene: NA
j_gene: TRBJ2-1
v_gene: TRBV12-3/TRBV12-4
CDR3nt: TGTGCCAGCAGTTTAGGTCGGAGGACCTACAATGAGCAGTTCTTC
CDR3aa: CASSLGRRTYNEQFF

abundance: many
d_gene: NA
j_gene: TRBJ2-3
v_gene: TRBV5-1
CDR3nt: TGCGCCAGCAGCTTGGGGGCAGCTACTAGCACAGATACGCAGTATTTT
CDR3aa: CASSLGAATSTDTQYF

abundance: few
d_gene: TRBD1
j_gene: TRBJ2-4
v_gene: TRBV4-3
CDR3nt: TGCGCCAGCAGCCGCGAAAGGACAGGGGGCCTGGACATTCAGTACTTC
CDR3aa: CASSRERTGGLDIQYF

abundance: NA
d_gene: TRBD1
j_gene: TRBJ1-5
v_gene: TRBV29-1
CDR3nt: TGCAGCGTTGCGCCGGGAGGGGGCACCAATCAGCCCCAGCATTTT
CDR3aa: CSVAPGGGTNQPQHF

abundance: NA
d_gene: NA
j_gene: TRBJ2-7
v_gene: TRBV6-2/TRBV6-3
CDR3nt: TGTGCCAGCACCTTGGGTGGGGGCGAGCAGTACTTC
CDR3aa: CASTLGGGEQYF

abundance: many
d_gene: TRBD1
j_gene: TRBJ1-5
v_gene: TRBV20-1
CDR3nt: TGCAGTGCTAGAGACCCCAAAGGGGGCGATTATCAGCCCCAGCATTTT
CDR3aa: CSARDPKGGDYQPQHF

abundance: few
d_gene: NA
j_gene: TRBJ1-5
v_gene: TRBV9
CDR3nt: TGTGCCAGCAGCGCGTCGGACGGTAGCAATCAGCCCCAGCATTTT
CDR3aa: CASSASDGSNQPQHF

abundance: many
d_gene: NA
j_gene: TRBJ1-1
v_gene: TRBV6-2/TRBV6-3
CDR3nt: TGTGCCAGCATCGAGACGTACAGGGATGGTGAAGCTTTCTTT
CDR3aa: CASIETYRDGEAFF

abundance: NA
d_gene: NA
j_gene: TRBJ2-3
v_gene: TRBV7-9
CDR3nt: TGTGCCAGCAGCCCTCTCGGTCCCACAGATACGCAGTATTTT
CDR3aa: CASSPLGPTDTQYF

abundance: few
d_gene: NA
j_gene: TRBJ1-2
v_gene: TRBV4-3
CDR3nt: TGCGCCAGCAGCCAAGCGGACAGAGAACCCCATGGCTACACCTTC
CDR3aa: CASSQADREPHGYTF

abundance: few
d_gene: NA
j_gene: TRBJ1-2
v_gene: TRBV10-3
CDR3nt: TGTGCCATCAGTGAGTCGTGGGGAAACTATGGCTACACCTTC
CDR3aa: CAISESWGNYGYTF

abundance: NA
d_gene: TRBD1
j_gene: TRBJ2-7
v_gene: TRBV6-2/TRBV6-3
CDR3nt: TGTGCCAGCAGTGACGAAGGACAGGGGTCCTCCTACGAGCAGTACTTC
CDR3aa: CASSDEGQGSSYEQYF

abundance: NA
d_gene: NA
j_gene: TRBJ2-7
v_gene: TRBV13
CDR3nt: TGTGCCAGCAGCTTATCCCCCTCCGAGCAGTACTTC
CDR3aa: CASSLSPSEQYF

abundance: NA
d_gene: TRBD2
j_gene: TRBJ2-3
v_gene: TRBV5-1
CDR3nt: TGCGCCAGCAGCCCCGAGCGGGGGGCCACAAATACGCAGTATTTT
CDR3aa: CASSPERGATNTQYF

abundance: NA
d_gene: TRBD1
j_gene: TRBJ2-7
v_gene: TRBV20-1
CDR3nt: TGCAGTGGGGTAGGACAGGGGGTTGTCGAGCAGTACTTC
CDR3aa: CSGVGQGVVEQYF

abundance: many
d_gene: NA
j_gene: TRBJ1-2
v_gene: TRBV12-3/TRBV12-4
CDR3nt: TGTGCCAGCAGTTTATCCCTGGAGGGCTACACCTTC
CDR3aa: CASSLSLEGYTF

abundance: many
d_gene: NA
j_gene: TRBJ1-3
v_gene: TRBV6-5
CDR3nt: TGTGCCAGCAGTTACTCGAGGGGCGACTCTGGAAACACCATATATTTT
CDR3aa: CASSYSRGDSGNTIYF

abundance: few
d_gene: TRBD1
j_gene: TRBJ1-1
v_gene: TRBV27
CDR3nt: TGTGCCAGCAGTTATTCTGACAGGGGCACTGAAGCTTTCTTT
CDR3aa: CASSYSDRGTEAFF

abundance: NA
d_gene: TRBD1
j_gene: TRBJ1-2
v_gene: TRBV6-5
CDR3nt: TGTGCCAGCAGCCTTGGACAGGGGCGCACTAACTATGGCTACACCTTC
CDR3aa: CASSLGQGRTNYGYTF

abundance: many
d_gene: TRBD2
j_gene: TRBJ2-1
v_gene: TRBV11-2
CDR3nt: TGTGCCAGCAGCTTACCTCCGGGACTAGCGGGGGATGAGCAGTTCTTC
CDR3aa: CASSLPPGLAGDEQFF